Listed below are T cell receptor beta chains from one sample, sequenced in a study of radiation and T cells in renal cell carcinoma. The table came from immunoSEQ multiplex PCR; TCRdb's copy has only in-frame clones and leaves some out. The sample has tens of thousands of clones, 75% to 90% seen once. Here the sequenced sample was blood, taken from a patient whose treatment included radiotherapy and nephrectomy. The receptors derive from a woman aged 55-69 years with renal cell carcinoma. CDR3s include the opening cysteine and the closing phenylalanine or tryptophan.

J | V | CDR3
TRBJ1-2 | TRBV5-1 | CASSRGLGQVHYGYTF
TRBJ2-1 | TRBV6-6 | CASSYSTGLSNEQFF
TRBJ2-7 | TRBV6-6 | CASSLDGDSYEQYF
TRBJ1-2 | TRBV28 | CASSLPGGFYGYTF
TRBJ2-3 | TRBV11-2 | CASSLGTSQDTQYF
TRBJ1-6 | TRBV25-1 | CASSEYKGRDGDNSPLHF
TRBJ2-1 | TRBV5-1 | CASSVGGTVYNEQFF
TRBJ1-4 | TRBV28 | CASSLSGGAGATNEKLFF
TRBJ2-1 | TRBV6-1 | CASGDSPYSYNEQFF
TRBJ2-7 | TRBV19 | CASSQQGNSYEQYF
TRBJ1-1 | TRBV19 | CASSRGQVPLNTEAFF
TRBJ2-7 | TRBV6-5 | CASSFREASYEQYF